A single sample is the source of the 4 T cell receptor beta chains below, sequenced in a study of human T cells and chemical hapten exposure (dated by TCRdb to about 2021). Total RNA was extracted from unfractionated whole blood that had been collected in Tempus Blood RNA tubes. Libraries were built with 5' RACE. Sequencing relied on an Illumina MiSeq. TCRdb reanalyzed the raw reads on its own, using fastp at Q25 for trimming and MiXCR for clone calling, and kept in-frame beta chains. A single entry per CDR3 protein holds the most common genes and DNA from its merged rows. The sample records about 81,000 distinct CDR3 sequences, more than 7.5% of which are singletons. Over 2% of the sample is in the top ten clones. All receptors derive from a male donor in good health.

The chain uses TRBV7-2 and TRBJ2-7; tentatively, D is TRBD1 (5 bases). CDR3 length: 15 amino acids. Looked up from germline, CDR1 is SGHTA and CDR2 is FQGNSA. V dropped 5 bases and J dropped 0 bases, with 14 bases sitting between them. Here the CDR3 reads CASSPSYRNSYEQYF. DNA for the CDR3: TGTGCCAGCAGCCCTTCATACAGGAACTCCTACGAGCAGTACTTC.

In nucleotides, the CDR3 is TGTGCCAGCACCCTAGACGGTAGCAATCAGCCCCAGCATTTT. Amino acid sequence: CASTLDGSNQPQHF. The gene calls are TRBV12-3 or TRBV12-4 and TRBJ1-5; no clear D gene. The length of the CDR3 is 14 residues. V was trimmed by 7 bases and J by 0 bases, leaving 10 bases between them.

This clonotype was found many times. CDR3 loop: CASSNSMDNLLIETQYF. In DNA, the CDR3 is TGTGCCAGCAGCAACTCCATGGACAATCTACTCATAGAGACCCAGTACTTC. The chain joins TRBV21-1 to TRBJ2-5; TRBD1 is taken as the D call from the table, unchecked against the DNA. TRBV21-1 is noted as a pseudogene. This CDR3 has 17 amino acids.

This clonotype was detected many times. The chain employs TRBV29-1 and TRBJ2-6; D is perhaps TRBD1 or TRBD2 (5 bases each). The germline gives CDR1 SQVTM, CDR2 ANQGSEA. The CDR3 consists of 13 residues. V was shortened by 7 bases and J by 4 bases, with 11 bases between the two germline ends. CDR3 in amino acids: CSAIEGGANVLTF. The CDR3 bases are TGCAGCGCTATAGAGGGGGGGGCCAACGTCCTGACTTTC.